Below, 25 T cell receptor beta chains from the same sample are listed, as sequenced in a study of T cell repertoires in cytomegalovirus infection. TCRdb analysed the reads with MiXCR anew, one entry per CDR3 protein. The sample gives fewer than 200,000 distinct CDR3 sequences, about 15% of which show up once; more than 20% is in the top ten. Material for sequencing was PBMCs. Receptors were obtained from a human donor in good health (CMV status not recorded). Some clones in this sample may be carry-over from other donors' samples.

V is TRBV27 and J is TRBJ2-2; weak D call: TRBD1 (6 bases). The CDR3 is made up of 15 amino acids. CDR1 MNHEY and CDR2 SMNVEV come from the germline V gene (reference sequence). Trimming shortened V by 8 bases and J by 4 bases, and 17 bases separated the two germline ends. CDR3 sequence (DNA): TGTGCCAGCCAATCCTACCACAGGGTCACCGGGGAGCTGTTTTTT. Protein product: CASQSYHRVTGELFF.

This clonotype has just a few counts. The rearrangement joins TRBV14 to TRBJ1-5; D is undetermined. Germline loops: CDR1 SGHDN, CDR2 FVKESK. The CDR3 spans 13 residues. Trimming took 0 bases from V and 7 from J, leaving 7 bases between them. CDR3 bases: TGTGCCAGCAGCCAAGATAGCTGGCAGCCCCAGCATTTT. Translating it yields CASSQDSWQPQHF.

The chain links TRBV28 to TRBJ2-2, with 10 nucleotides matching TRBD1. Unmatched junction bases numbered 7, after V lost 5 bases and J lost 4 bases. The CDR3 is 16 amino acids. The germline V gene has CDR1 MDHEN and CDR2 SYDVKM. The CDR3 sequence: CASSLRDRGLTGELFF. The CDR3 DNA sequence: TGTGCCAGCAGTCTCCGGGACAGGGGACTCACCGGGGAGCTGTTTTTT.

Ten or more counts support this clonotype. This sequence joins TRBV19 and TRBJ2-1, with D perhaps TRBD2 (5 bases). The CDR3 has 13 residues. Germline CDR1 and CDR2: LNHDA and SQIVND (reference sequence). The V gene lost 3 bases and the J gene lost 5 bases, with 8 bases spanning the gap. The CDR3, as DNA: TGTGCCAGTAGTATGAGGGTACACAATGAGCAGTTCTTC. Its protein is CASSMRVHNEQFF. The variable domain in full, with the rest retrieved from reference TRBV19 and TRBJ2-1, is DGGITQSPKYLFRKEGQNVTLSCEQNLNHDAMYWYRQDPGQGLRLIYYSQIVNDFQKGDIAEGYSVSREKKESFPLTVTSAQKNPTAFYLCASSMRVHNEQFFGPGTRLTVL.

The gene calls are TRBV9 and TRBJ1-1; 7 positions match TRBD1. Germline loops: CDR1 SGDLS, CDR2 YYNGEE. The CDR3 runs 14 residues. V lost 5 bases to trimming and J lost 1 base; unmatched junction nucleotides: 5. CDR3 residues: CASRKDRANTEAFF. The CDR3 DNA sequence: TGTGCCAGCAGGAAAGACAGGGCGAACACTGAAGCTTTCTTT.

This clonotype was seen a handful of times. The chain combines TRBV10-3 with TRBJ2-7; D might be TRBD1 (6 bases). V lost 6 bases to trimming and J lost 4 bases, with 13 bases between them. CDR1 and CDR2 (germline): ENHRY, SYGVKD. The CDR3 covers 13 residues. CDR3: CAISRDTGYEQYF. The CDR3 DNA sequence: TGTGCCATCAGCCGGGACACAGGATACGAGCAGTACTTC.

The chain is built from TRBV29-1 and TRBJ1-2; 7 bases match TRBD1. The V segment lost 1 base and the J segment 3 bases; nucleotides outside the gene matches: 2. CDR3 length: 13 residues. Germline V gives CDR1 SQVTM, CDR2 ANQGSEA. CDR3 residues: CSVEADRYYGYTF. DNA of the CDR3: TGCAGCGTTGAAGCGGACAGGTACTATGGCTACACCTTC.

This clonotype has at least ten counts. The gene calls are TRBV7-8 and TRBJ1-5, with a tentative D call TRBD1 (6 bases). Germline CDR1 SGHVS, CDR2 FQNEAQ. Trimming shortened V by 5 bases and J by 0 bases, and 14 bases separated the two germline ends. This CDR3 is built from 16 residues. The CDR3 DNA reads as TGTGCCAGCAGCATTAGGGGGACCTATAGCAATCAGCCCCAGCATTTT. Translating gives CASSIRGTYSNQPQHF.

At least ten counts were recorded for this clonotype. This chain joins TRBV5-6 and TRBJ1-1; 8 bases agree with TRBD1. CDR3 length equals 15 residues. Germline CDR1 reads SGHDT; CDR2 reads YYEEEE. V trimming: 3 bases; J trimming: 3 bases; junction bases outside the gene matches: 7. The DNA of the CDR3 is TGTGCCAGCAGCTGGGGGACAGGTTGGGACACTGAAGCTTTCTTT. Translation: CASSWGTGWDTEAFF. Full variable domain (outside the CDR3, taken from reference TRBV5-6 and TRBJ1-1): DAGVTQSPTHLIKTRGQQVTLRCSPKSGHDTVSWYQQALGQGPQFIFQYYEEEERQRGNFPDRFSGHQFPNYSSELNVNALLLGDSALYLCASSWGTGWDTEAFFGQGTRLTVV.

This clonotype was found many times. The gene calls are TRBV19 and TRBJ1-5; D is uncertain. Germline lookup yields CDR1 LNHDA and CDR2 SQIVND (reference sequence). Trimming pared 6 bases from V and 0 bases from J, leaving 12 bases between. This CDR3 has 15 residues. CDR3: CASSTERSSNQPQHF. The CDR3, as DNA: TGTGCCAGTAGCACGGAGAGATCTAGCAATCAGCCCCAGCATTTT.

This clonotype was counted only a few times. The chain is built from TRBV20-1 and TRBJ2-1; 15 bases align to TRBD2. The V and J ends lost 5 bases and 4 bases, in that order; junction bases with no gene match: 9. The CDR3 has 17 amino acids. Germline CDR1 reads DFQATT; CDR2 reads SNEGSKA (reference sequence). CDR3 DNA: TGCAGTGCTGCTGGACTAGCGGGAGGGAGGGGTTACAATGAGCAGTTCTTC. This sequence encodes CSAAGLAGGRGYNEQFF.

This clonotype appeared once. The V gene is TRBV5-6, the J gene TRBJ2-7; the D gene is possibly TRBD2 (5 bases). Trimming cost V 0 bases and J 2 bases, with 9 bases left between them. Germline V CDR1 and CDR2: SGHDT, YYEEEE. The CDR3 contains 14 residues. CDR3 nucleotide sequence: TGTGCCAGCAGCTTGGCGACTACCCCCTACGAGCAGTACTTC. Translated: CASSLATTPYEQYF.

This clonotype was seen at least ten times. This chain links TRBV5-4 with TRBJ2-2; D perhaps matches TRBD2 (5 bases). Per the germline V gene, CDR1 is SGHNT and CDR2 is YYREEE (reference sequence). This CDR3 contains 16 residues. V lost 3 bases and J 5 bases, leaving 17 bases between the germline ends. The CDR3: CASSWGFRGSTGELFF. DNA of the CDR3: TGTGCCAGCAGCTGGGGATTTCGGGGATCGACCGGGGAGCTGTTTTTT. Drawing the rest from reference TRBV5-4 and TRBJ2-2, the complete variable domain is ETGVTQSPTHLIKTRGQQVTLRCSSQSGHNTVSWYQQALGQGPQFIFQYYREEENGRGNFPPRFSGLQFPNYSSELNVNALELDDSALYLCASSWGFRGSTGELFFGEGSRLTVL.

The chain combines TRBV28 with TRBJ1-2; unclear D gene. CDR1 MDHEN and CDR2 SYDVKM come from the germline V gene. Deletions cut 6 bases from V and 5 bases from J, with 10 bases between. This CDR3 contains 12 residues. The CDR3 loop reads CASREGRYGYTF. Written as DNA, the CDR3 is TGTGCCAGCAGAGAGGGCCGATATGGCTACACCTTC.

The rearrangement uses TRBV28 and TRBJ1-1; 7 nucleotides agree with TRBD1. CDR1 is MDHEN, CDR2 SYDVKM, per germline. Trimming cost V 10 bases and J 0 bases; bases outside gene matches: 14. This CDR3 region has 16 residues. CDR3 sequence (DNA): TGTGCCACCTCCCCGGACAGGAGACGTCTGAACACTGAAGCTTTCTTT. It specifies CATSPDRRRLNTEAFF.

CDR3 sequence: CASSFWRNEQFF. CDR3 DNA: TGTGCCAGCAGTTTTTGGCGCAATGAGCAGTTCTTC. The V call is TRBV28, the J call TRBJ2-1; D is unresolved. The CDR3 extends over 12 amino acids. Germline V gene lookup returns CDR1 MDHEN and CDR2 SYDVKM. With 3 bases removed from V and 6 bases from J, the gap between germline ends came to 6 bases.

The V gene is TRBV12-5, the J gene TRBJ2-7; D possibly uses TRBD1 or TRBD2 (6 bases each). V dropped 5 bases and J dropped 0 bases, with 17 bases sitting between them. The length of the CDR3 is 16 residues. Germline V gene data show CDR1 as LGHNT and CDR2 as FRNRAP. CDR3 nucleotides: TGTGCTAGTGGTCTTATCACAGGGAGGAGCTCCTACGAGCAGTACTTC. Protein: CASGLITGRSSYEQYF.

This clonotype was picked up many times. The chain couples TRBV6-5 to TRBJ1-1; no reliable D call. The germline gives CDR1 MNHEY, CDR2 SVGAGI. CDR3 length: 14 residues. Trimming removed 6 bases at V and 4 bases at J, with 15 bases between. The CDR3 reads CASSHTLVGTEAFF. The CDR3 nucleotides are TGTGCCAGCAGCCATACTCTGGTGGGCACTGAAGCTTTCTTT.

This clonotype came up a few times. V and J are TRBV5-4 and TRBJ2-1, with D unclear. The germline V and J ends were trimmed by 0 bases and 6 bases, with 13 bases remaining between them. The CDR3 is 15 amino acids. Germline CDR1 and CDR2: SGHNT and YYREEE (reference sequence). The CDR3 bases are TGTGCCAGCAGCTTGGCCCGGAACCTCTTCAATGAGCAGTTCTTC. Its protein is CASSLARNLFNEQFF.

In its sample, this clonotype was seen a few times. This chain joins TRBV6-5 and TRBJ2-2; D is possibly TRBD2 (7 bases). CDR1 is MNHEY, CDR2 SVGAGI, per germline. Trimming removed 4 bases at V and 5 bases at J, with 14 bases between. This CDR3 has 15 residues. The CDR3 loop reads CASSSPGGRTGELFF. The CDR3 DNA is TGTGCCAGCAGTTCTCCCGGGGGGCGGACCGGGGAGCTGTTTTTT.

This clonotype was seen ten or more times. Here the CDR3 reads CSALRHGNTGELFF. The CDR3 region has the DNA TGCAGCGCCCTTAGGCACGGGAACACCGGGGAGCTGTTTTTT. V gene TRBV29-1 combines with J gene TRBJ2-2; D unclear. The germline CDR1 and CDR2 sequences are SQVTM and ANQGSEA. CDR3 length equals 14 residues. The ends were cut back, 7 bases at V and 1 base at J, with 13 bases in the middle.

V and J are TRBV29-1 and TRBJ2-3, with no clear D. Germline lookup yields CDR1 SQVTM and CDR2 ANQGSEA. With 6 bases removed from V and 2 bases from J, the gap between germline ends came to 9 bases. This CDR3 has 12 amino acids. Here the CDR3 DNA reads TGCAGCGTGCGGTCCAACACAGATACGCAGTATTTT. It is translated as CSVRSNTDTQYF.

The chain couples TRBV20-1 to TRBJ1-4; 10 bases are a match to TRBD1. This CDR3 is 15 amino acids long. The junction had 4 bases not matched to a gene; V was cut back by 5 bases and J by 1 base. Germline values: CDR1 DFQATT, CDR2 SNEGSKA (reference sequence). CDR3 DNA sequence: TGCAGTGCTGGGGGACAGGGGAGAACTAATGAAAAACTGTTTTTT. This translates into CSAGGQGRTNEKLFF.

The chain employs TRBV28 and TRBJ1-2; 8 positions match TRBD1. CDR3 length equals 16 residues. Germline V gene sequence: CDR1 MDHEN, CDR2 SYDVKM. With V trimmed by 2 bases and J by 5 bases, 10 bases remained unmatched. The CDR3 reads CASSLRGTGTLYGYTF. The CDR3 region has the DNA TGTGCCAGCAGTTTAAGAGGGACAGGTACTCTATATGGCTACACCTTC.

The chain links TRBV7-6 to TRBJ1-5; 9 nucleotides align to TRBD1. With 5 bases clipped from V and 4 bases from J, the junction kept 9 bases outside the gene matches. This CDR3 contains 16 residues. In germline, CDR1 is SGHVS, CDR2 FNYEAQ. CDR3 DNA: TGTGCCAGCAGCCCCGGGGACAGGGTCGGGAATCAGCCCCAGCATTTT. It yields the protein CASSPGDRVGNQPQHF. Full variable domain (missing parts from reference TRBV7-6 and TRBJ1-5): GAGVSQSPRYKVTKRGQDVALRCDPISGHVSLYWYRQALGQGPEFLTYFNYEAQQDKSGLPNDRFSAERPEGSISTLTIQRTEQRDSAMYRCASSPGDRVGNQPQHFGDGTRLSIL.